Below, 12 T cell receptor beta chains from the same sample are listed, as sequenced in a study of blood T cell repertoires in COVID-19. The repertoire was sequenced with immunoSEQ multiplex PCR; TCRdb's copy has only in-frame clones and lacks some. The table shows some 150,000 clones, with around 80% occurring only once. Material for sequencing was PBMCs or T cells enriched from blood (not recorded which). The receptors here all came from a man aged 45-60 years who had recovered from COVID-19.

J is TRBJ2-1 and V is TRBV6-5, with 7 bases that match TRBD1. The CDR3 is 16 amino acids. Looked up from germline, CDR1 is MNHEY and CDR2 is SVGAGI. Unmatched junction bases numbered 8, after V lost 2 bases and J lost 4 bases. The CDR3 DNA reads TGTGCCAGCAGTTACCACAGGGGAAGGGTTTACAATGAGCAGTTCTTC. Protein product: CASSYHRGRVYNEQFF.

This chain uses TRBV30 with TRBJ1-2; D gene unclear. The length of the CDR3 is 10 residues. The germline V and J ends were trimmed by 7 bases and 4 bases, with 7 bases remaining between them. The V gene's germline CDR1 is GTSNPN and CDR2 SVGIG (reference sequence). The CDR3 here is CASAGYGYTF. CDR3 DNA: TGTGCCTCCGCGGGCTATGGCTACACCTTC.

The J gene is TRBJ1-3, the V gene TRBV7-9; TRBD1 agrees at 9 bases. Germline trimming cut 4 bases from V and 2 bases from J; bases unmatched to any gene: 3. This CDR3 is built from 15 residues. Germline lookup yields CDR1 SEHNR and CDR2 FQNEAQ (reference sequence). The CDR3 here is CASSSTGGTGNTIYF. CDR3 sequence (DNA): TGTGCCAGCAGCTCGACAGGGGGTACTGGAAACACCATATATTTT.

The V call is TRBV6-5, the J call TRBJ2-7; D ambiguous. CDR3 length: 14 residues. Trimming took 6 bases from V and 1 from J, leaving 13 bases between them. Germline V gives CDR1 MNHEY, CDR2 SVGAGI. CDR3 sequence: CASSNPGVSYEQYF. The CDR3, as DNA: TGTGCCAGCAGCAACCCTGGAGTTTCCTACGAGCAGTACTTC.

V and J are TRBV2 and TRBJ1-5; possibly TRBD1 for D (6 bases). CDR1 and CDR2 (germline): SNHLY, FYNNEI. V lost 8 bases and J lost 4, with 15 bases in between. The CDR3 has 14 residues. The CDR3 is CASGAGQGNQPQHF. Here the CDR3 DNA reads TGTGCCAGCGGCGCCGGGCAGGGGAATCAGCCCCAGCATTTT.

This chain links TRBV3-1 (or the pseudogene TRBV3-2) with TRBJ1-1; 11 bases are a match to TRBD1. Germline values: CDR1 LGHDT, CDR2 YNNKEL (reference sequence). Trimming took 2 bases from V and 4 from J; bases not matched to a gene: 3. The CDR3 consists of 15 residues. The CDR3 nucleotides read TGTGCCAGCAGCCAACGGACAGGGGGCATCACTGAAGCTTTCTTT. It codes for CASSQRTGGITEAFF.

V gene TRBV24-1 combines with J gene TRBJ2-1; the match to TRBD1 covers 10 bases. Germline-derived CDR1 and CDR2 are KGHDR and SFDVKD. This CDR3 is built from 16 residues. The junction had 8 bases not matched to a gene; V was cut back by 2 bases and J by 8 bases. The CDR3 DNA reads TGTGCCACCAGTGATTCGACAGGGGGCGCGATCTATGAGCAGTTCTTC. It yields the protein CATSDSTGGAIYEQFF.

This rearrangement joins TRBV7-9 to TRBJ1-6, with 8 bases fitting TRBD1. V shed 1 base, J shed 6 bases, and the junction held 2 bases outside the gene matches. The CDR3 covers 15 residues. CDR1 SEHNR and CDR2 FQNEAQ come from the germline V gene (reference sequence). This CDR3 is CASSLGGTGNSPLHF. CDR3 sequence (DNA): TGTGCCAGCAGCTTAGGGGGGACAGGTAATTCACCCCTCCACTTT.

The sample holds one count of this clone. The rearrangement joins TRBV6-6 to TRBJ1-2, with D possibly being TRBD1 (6 bases). V was shortened by 6 bases and J by 8 bases, with 25 bases between the two germline ends. The CDR3 loop spans 16 amino acids. Per germline, CDR1 MNHNY and CDR2 SVGAGI (reference sequence). The CDR3 loop reads CASSHGTRLFARGYTF. CDR3 coding DNA: TGTGCCAGCAGCCATGGGACACGCTTATTCGCTCGGGGCTACACCTTC.

The chain links TRBV7-9 to TRBJ1-5, with 7 bases matching TRBD1. CDR1 is SEHNR and CDR2 is FQNEAQ in the germline V gene (reference sequence). The CDR3 length is 15 residues. After removal of 5 bases from V and 2 bases from J, the junction contained 6 bases not matched to a gene. This CDR3 is CASSVTGVGNQPQHF. The CDR3 bases are TGTGCCAGCAGCGTTACAGGGGTGGGCAATCAGCCCCAGCATTTT. The full variable domain, in which reference TRBV7-9 and TRBJ1-5 provide the parts outside the CDR3, is DTGVSQNPRHKITKRGQNVTFRCDPISEHNRLYWYRQTLGQGPEFLTYFQNEAQLEKSRLLSDRFSAERPKGSFSTLEIQRTEQGDSAMYLCASSVTGVGNQPQHFGDGTRLSIL.

This clone was picked up one time. The chain joins TRBV11-2 to TRBJ2-7; 8 bases are a match to TRBD2. The junction had 5 bases not matched to a gene; V was cut back by 3 bases and J by 4 bases. The V gene's germline CDR1 is SGHAT and CDR2 FQNNGV. The CDR3 length is 14 residues. CDR3 in DNA: TGTGCCAGCAGCTTCTCGGGGGGGGCATACGAGCAGTACTTC. It specifies CASSFSGGAYEQYF. Looking up the rest from reference TRBV11-2 and TRBJ2-7 gives the full variable domain: EAGVAQSPRYKIIEKRQSVAFWCNPISGHATLYWYQQILGQGPKLLIQFQNNGVVDDSQLPKDRFSAERLKGVDSTLKIQPAKLEDSAVYLCASSFSGGAYEQYFGPGTRLTVT.

The genes are TRBV5-1 and TRBJ1-2, with 7 bases matching TRBD1. Losses at the gene ends were 0 bases for V and 8 bases for J; bases not matched to a gene: 7. CDR1 is SGHRS and CDR2 is YFSETQ in the germline V gene. This CDR3 is built from 14 residues. In nucleotides, the CDR3 is TGCGCCAGCAGCTTGGCCGGGCAGGGGGGCGGCTACACCTTC. It codes for CASSLAGQGGGYTF. The full variable domain, rest sourced from reference TRBV5-1 and TRBJ1-2, is KAGVTQTPRYLIKTRGQQVTLSCSPISGHRSVSWYQQTPGQGLQFLFEYFSETQRNKGNFPGRFSGRQFSNSRSEMNVSTLELGDSALYLCASSLAGQGGGYTFGSGTRLTVV.